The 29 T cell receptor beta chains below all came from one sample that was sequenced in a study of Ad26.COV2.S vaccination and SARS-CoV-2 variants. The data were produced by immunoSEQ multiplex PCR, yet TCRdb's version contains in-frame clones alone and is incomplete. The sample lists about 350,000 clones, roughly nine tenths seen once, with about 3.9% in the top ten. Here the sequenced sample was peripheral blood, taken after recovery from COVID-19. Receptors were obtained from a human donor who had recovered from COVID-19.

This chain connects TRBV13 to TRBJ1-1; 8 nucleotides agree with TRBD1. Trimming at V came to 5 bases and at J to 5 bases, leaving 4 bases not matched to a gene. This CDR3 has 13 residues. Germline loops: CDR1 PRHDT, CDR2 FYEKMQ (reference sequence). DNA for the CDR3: TGTGCCAGCAGCATCTACAGGGGGACTGAAGCTTTCTTT. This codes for CASSIYRGTEAFF. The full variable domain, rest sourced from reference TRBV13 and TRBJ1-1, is AAGVIQSPRHLIKEKRETATLKCYPIPRHDTVYWYQQGPGQDPQFLISFYEKMQSDKGSIPDRFSAQQFSDYHSELNMSSLELGDSALYFCASSIYRGTEAFFGQGTRLTVV.

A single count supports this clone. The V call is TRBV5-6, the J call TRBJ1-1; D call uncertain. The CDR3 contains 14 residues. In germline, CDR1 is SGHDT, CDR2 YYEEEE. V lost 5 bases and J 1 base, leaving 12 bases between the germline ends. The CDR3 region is CASRSGGPNTEAFF. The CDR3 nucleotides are TGTGCCAGCAGATCGGGAGGACCGAACACTGAAGCTTTCTTT.

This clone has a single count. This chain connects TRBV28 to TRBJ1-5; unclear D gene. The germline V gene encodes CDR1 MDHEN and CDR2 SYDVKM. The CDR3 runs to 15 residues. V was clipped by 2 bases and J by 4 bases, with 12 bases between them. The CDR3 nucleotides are TGTGCCAGCAGTTTAAGTTTGGCCGGGAATCAGCCCCAGCATTTT. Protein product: CASSLSLAGNQPQHF.

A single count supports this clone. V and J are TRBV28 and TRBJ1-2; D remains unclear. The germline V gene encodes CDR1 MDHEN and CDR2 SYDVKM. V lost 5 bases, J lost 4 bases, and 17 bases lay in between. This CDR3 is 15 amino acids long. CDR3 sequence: CASSPLRELSYGYTF. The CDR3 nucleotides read TGTGCCAGCAGTCCCCTCCGGGAGCTCTCCTATGGCTACACCTTC.

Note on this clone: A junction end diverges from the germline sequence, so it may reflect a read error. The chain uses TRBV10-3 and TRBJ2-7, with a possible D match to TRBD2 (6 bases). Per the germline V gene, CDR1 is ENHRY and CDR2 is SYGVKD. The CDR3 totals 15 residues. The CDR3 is CAINERAGGIYEQYF. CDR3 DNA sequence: TGTGCCATCAATGAGAGGGCCGGGGGAATCTACGAGCAGTACTTC.

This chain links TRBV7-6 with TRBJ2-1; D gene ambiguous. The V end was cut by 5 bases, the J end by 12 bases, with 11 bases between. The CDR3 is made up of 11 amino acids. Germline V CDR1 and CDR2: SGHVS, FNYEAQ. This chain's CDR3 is CASSRGVLQFF. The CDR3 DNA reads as TGTGCCAGCAGCCGAGGAGTCCTGCAGTTCTTC.

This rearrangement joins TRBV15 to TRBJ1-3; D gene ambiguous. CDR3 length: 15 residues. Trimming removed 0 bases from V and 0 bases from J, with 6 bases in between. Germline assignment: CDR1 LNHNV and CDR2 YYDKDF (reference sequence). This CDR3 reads CATSRDRVSGNTIYF. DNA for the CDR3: TGTGCCACCAGCAGAGATCGTGTCTCTGGAAACACCATATATTTT.

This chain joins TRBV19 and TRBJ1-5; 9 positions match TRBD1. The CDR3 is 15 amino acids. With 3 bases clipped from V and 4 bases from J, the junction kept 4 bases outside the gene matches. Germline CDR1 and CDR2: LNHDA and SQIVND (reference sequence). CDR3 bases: TGTGCCAGTAGTATCACAGGGGGCGAAAATCAGCCCCAGCATTTT. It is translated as CASSITGGENQPQHF.

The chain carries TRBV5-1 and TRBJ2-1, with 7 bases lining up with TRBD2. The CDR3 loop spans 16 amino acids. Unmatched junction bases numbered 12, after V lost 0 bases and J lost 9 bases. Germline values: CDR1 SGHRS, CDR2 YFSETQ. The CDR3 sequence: CASSLGPTSGASEQFF. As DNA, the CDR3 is TGCGCCAGCAGCTTGGGACCGACGAGCGGGGCCAGTGAGCAGTTCTTC.

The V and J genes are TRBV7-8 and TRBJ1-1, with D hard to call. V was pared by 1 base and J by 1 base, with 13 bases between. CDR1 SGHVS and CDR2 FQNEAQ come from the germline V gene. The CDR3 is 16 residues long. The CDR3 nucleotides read TGTGCCAGCAGCTTAGGGGGTGTGGCGAGGAACACTGAAGCTTTCTTT. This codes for CASSLGGVARNTEAFF.

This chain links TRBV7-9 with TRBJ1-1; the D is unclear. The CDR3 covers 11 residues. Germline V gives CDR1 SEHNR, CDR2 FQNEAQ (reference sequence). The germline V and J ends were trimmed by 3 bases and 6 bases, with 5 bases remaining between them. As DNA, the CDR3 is TGTGCCAGCAGCTTTCAATCTGAAGCTTTCTTT. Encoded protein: CASSFQSEAFF.

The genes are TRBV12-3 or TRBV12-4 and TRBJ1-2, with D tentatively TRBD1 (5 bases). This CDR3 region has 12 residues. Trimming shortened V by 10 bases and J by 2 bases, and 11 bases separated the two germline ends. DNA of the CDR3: TGTGCCACCAACAGGTTCAACTATGGCTACACCTTC. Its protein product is CATNRFNYGYTF.

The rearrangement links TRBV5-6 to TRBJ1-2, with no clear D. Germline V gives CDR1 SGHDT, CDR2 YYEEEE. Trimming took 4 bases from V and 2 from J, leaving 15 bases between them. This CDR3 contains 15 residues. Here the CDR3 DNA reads TGTGCCAGCAGCCTTCTCTCGCCGAACAACTATGGCTACACCTTC. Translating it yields CASSLLSPNNYGYTF.

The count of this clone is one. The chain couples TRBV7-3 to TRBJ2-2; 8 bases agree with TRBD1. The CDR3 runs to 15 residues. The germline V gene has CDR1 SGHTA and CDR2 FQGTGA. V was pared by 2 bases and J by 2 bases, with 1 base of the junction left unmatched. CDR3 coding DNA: TGTGCCAGCAGCTTAGGACAGGGCAACACCGGGGAGCTGTTTTTT. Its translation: CASSLGQGNTGELFF.

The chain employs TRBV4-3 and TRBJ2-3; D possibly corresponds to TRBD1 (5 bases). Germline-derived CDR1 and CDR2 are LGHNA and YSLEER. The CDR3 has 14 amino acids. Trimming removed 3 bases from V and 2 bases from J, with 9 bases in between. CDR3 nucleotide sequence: TGCGCCAGCAGCCAGGACACAAACACAGATACGCAGTATTTT. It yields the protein CASSQDTNTDTQYF.

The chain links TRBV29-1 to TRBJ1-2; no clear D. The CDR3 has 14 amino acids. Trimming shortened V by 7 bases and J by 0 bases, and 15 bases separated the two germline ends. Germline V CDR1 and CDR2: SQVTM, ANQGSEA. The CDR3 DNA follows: TGCAGCGCCCCGGATGGCAGAGCTAACTATGGCTACACCTTC. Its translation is CSAPDGRANYGYTF.

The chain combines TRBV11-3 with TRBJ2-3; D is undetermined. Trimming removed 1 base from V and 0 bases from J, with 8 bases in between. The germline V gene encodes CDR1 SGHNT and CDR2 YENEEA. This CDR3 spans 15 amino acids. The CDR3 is CASSLGDTSTDTQYF. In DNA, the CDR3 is TGTGCCAGCAGCTTAGGAGACACTAGCACAGATACGCAGTATTTT.

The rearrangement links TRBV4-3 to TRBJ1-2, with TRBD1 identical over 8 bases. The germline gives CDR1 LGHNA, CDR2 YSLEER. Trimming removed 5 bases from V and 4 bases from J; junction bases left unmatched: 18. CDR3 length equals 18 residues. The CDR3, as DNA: TGCGCCAGCAGCGCCTCTTTCCCGGGACAGGTCCTGGTCTATGGCTACACCTTC. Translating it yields CASSASFPGQVLVYGYTF.

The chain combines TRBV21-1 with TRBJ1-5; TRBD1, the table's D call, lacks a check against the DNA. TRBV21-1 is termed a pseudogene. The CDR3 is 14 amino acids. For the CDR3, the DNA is TGTGCCAGCAGCAGAGACAGGGGCCCTCAGCCCCAGCATTTT. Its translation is CASSRDRGPQPQHF.

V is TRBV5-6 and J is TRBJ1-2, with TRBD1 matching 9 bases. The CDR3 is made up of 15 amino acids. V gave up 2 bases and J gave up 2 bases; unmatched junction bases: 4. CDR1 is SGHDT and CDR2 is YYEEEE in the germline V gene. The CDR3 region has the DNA TGTGCCAGCAGCTTTTTCGACAGGGGGAACTATGGCTACACCTTC. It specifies CASSFFDRGNYGYTF.

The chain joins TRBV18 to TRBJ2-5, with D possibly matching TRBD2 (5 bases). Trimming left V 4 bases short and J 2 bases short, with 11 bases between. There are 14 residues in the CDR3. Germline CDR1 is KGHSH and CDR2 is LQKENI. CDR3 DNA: TGTGCCAGCTCACTCACCACGGGGCAAGAGACCCAGTACTTC. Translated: CASSLTTGQETQYF.

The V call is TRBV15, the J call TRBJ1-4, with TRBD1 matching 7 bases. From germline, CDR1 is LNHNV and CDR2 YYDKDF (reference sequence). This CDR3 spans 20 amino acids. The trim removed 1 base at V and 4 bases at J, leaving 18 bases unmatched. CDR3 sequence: CATSRGLLQTAGTVNEKLFF. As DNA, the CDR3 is TGTGCCACCAGCAGAGGACTCCTTCAGACCGCCGGGACAGTTAATGAAAAACTGTTTTTT.

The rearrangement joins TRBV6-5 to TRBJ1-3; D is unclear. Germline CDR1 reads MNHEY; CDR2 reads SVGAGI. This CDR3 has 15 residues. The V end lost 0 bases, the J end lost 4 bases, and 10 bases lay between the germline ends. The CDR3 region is CASSYSAGLGNTIYF. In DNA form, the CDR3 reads TGTGCCAGCAGTTACTCCGCGGGATTAGGAAACACCATATATTTT.

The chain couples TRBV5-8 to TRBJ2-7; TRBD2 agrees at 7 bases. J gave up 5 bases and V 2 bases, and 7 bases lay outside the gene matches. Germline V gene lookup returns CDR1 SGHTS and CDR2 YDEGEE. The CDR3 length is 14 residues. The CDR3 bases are TGTGCCAGCAGCTTCGGGGGGAAGACAGACGAGCAGTACTTC. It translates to CASSFGGKTDEQYF.

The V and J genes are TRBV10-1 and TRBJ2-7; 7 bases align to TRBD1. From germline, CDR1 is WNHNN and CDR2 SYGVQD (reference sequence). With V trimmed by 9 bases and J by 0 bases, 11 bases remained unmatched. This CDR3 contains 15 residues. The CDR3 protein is CASVGTELSSYEQYF. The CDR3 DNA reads TGCGCCAGTGTCGGGACAGAATTAAGCTCCTACGAGCAGTACTTC.

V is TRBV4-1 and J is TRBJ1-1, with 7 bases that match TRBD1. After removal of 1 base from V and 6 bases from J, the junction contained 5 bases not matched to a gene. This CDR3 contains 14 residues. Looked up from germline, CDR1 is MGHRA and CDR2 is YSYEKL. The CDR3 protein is CASSQVQGRPEAFF. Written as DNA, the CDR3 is TGCGCCAGCAGCCAAGTACAGGGGAGGCCTGAAGCTTTCTTT.

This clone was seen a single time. DNA of the CDR3: TGCAGCGTTGTTAGGCAGATGTACAATGAGCAGTTCTTC. It codes for CSVVRQMYNEQFF. J is TRBJ2-1 and V is TRBV29-1; D is undetermined. V was pared by 4 bases and J by 4 bases, with 11 bases between. This CDR3 contains 13 residues. Germline V gives CDR1 SQVTM, CDR2 ANQGSEA.

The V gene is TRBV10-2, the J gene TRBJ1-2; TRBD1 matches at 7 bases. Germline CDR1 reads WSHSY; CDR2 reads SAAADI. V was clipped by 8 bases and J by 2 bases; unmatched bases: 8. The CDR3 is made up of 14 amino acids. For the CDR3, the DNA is TGCGCCAGCGGTTCGACAGGGTCAAACTATGGCTACACCTTC. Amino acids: CASGSTGSNYGYTF.

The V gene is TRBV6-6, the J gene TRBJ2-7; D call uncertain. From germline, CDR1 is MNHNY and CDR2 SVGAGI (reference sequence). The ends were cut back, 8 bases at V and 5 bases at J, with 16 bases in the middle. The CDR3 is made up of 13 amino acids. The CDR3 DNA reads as TGTGCCAGCCGAACTCACGGGCAGGACGAGCAGTACTTC. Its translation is CASRTHGQDEQYF.